This T cell receptor beta chain was sequenced in a study of blood T cell repertoires in COVID-19 (dated by TCRdb to 2018 to 2021). In terms of the full investigation: Collaborator samples came from the United States, Italy and Spain and covered acute and convalescent phases of COVID-19. The material from the prospective study consisted of cDNA or gDNA derived from T cells, B-cell-depleted T cells, or PBMCs. Deeply sampled blood TCRbeta repertoires from subjects exposed to, actively infected with, or recovered from COVID-19 were included in the dataset. The repertoires were made available in a free public database intended to serve as a resource for research on the immune response to SARS-CoV-2. The samples were drawn from the first 160 participants of the ongoing ImmuneRACE study and from under 1,500 subjects provided by 6 global collaborators. A de-identified subject ID, COVID-19 status, age in years and sex were almost always included in the sample metadata. Where HLA class I and class II types were available, the types were taken from metadata supplied by the sample provider, not from assay-based typing.

At one collaborating source in Seattle, patients were enrolled during active infection and were followed longitudinally through the course of disease. Whole blood was collected in K2EDTA tubes by collaborating institutions according to the institutions' own protocols. For TCRbeta analysis, collaborator samples were shipped as frozen whole blood, as isolated PBMCs, or as DNA extracted from either sample type. Results and caveats for the whole study, not just this receptor: The amount of clinical and demographic metadata varied by source and participant and was provided uncurated.

For this clone: Its recognized antigen is unknown. The input lacks base qualities; no much larger clone sits a single base away.

The CDR3 runs 11 amino acids, cysteine and phenylalanine included. CDR3 DNA only is kept here, 33 bases in frame from base 1. From a lookup of the germline V gene, CDR1 and CDR2 are SQVTM and ANQGSEA. Clipping removes 6 bases from V and 6 bases from J, with 3 as the unmatched junction base count. The immunoSEQ Assay, a bias-controlled multiplex PCR, was used to amplify TCRbeta CDR3 regions from genomic DNA. Regarding the original processing steps: The number of nucleated cells in each sample was estimated from the amplification of reference gene primers within the assay. To quantify the absolute abundance of each unique TCRbeta CDR3 rearrangement, sequence reads were collapsed and filtered. For each sample, productive Simpson clonality was calculated by taking the square root of Simpson's diversity index across productive rearrangements. TCRdb re-hosts the immuneACCESS table, in-frame sequences only. Its copies lack some clones; in the studies checked, an unresolved V gene accounts for under half of them, and the cause for the rest is not known. V, J and clone size derive from that table, while D and trimming were established from the DNA sequence. The sample yields a few hundred thousand clones; 91% were counted once. The top ten clonotypes cover under 3% of the sample.

The sample consisted of peripheral blood. The TCR sequence derives from a person aged 18 to 30 with COVID-19, enrolled during active disease. Recombination linked TRBV29-1 to TRBJ2-5; 8 middle bases align to TRBD1. For the CDR3, the sequence is CSVTGDKTQYF. The DNA reads TGCAGCGTGACAGGGGATAAGACCCAGTACTTC.